The rows below give T cell receptor beta chains drawn from one sample of a study of early T cells in non-severe SARS-CoV-2 infection. In TCRdb, the 5' RACE reads were re-called with MiXCR into one record per CDR3 protein. The table shows 30,000 to 40,000 distinct CDR3 sequences, with 6% to 7.5% occurring only once. This specimen was whole blood, taken at baseline. The receptors here all came from an adult who was a healthcare worker with PCR-confirmed SARS-CoV-2 infection or an uninfected control (not recorded which). Each CDR3 is given with its conserved first and last residue. A D gene is named only where the DNA matches it firmly. Clone size is not always given. Where it is, it says once, few, many or a class for expanded clones.

V: TRBV19; length: 14; D: NA; size: many; J: TRBJ2-3; CDR3: CASTWTPGTDTQYF; DNA: TGTGCCAGTACGTGGACCCCTGGCACAGATACGCAGTATTTT
V: TRBV2; length: 13; D: NA; size: NA; J: TRBJ1-6; CDR3: CASTGTHNSPLHF; DNA: TGTGCCAGCACCGGGACACATAATTCACCCCTCCACTTT
V: TRBV12-3/TRBV12-4; length: 13; D: NA; size: many; J: TRBJ1-5; CDR3: CASSPGANQPQHF; DNA: TGTGCCAGCAGTCCAGGGGCAAATCAGCCCCAGCATTTT
V: TRBV2; length: 16; D: NA; size: many; J: TRBJ1-4; CDR3: CASSEGTGRLDEKLFF; DNA: TGTGCCAGCAGTGAAGGTACAGGGAGGCTTGATGAAAAACTGTTTTTT
V: TRBV25-1; length: 18; D: TRBD2; size: few; J: TRBJ2-1; CDR3: CASSERGKASGILDEQFF; DNA: TGTGCCAGCAGTGAAAGGGGAAAGGCTAGCGGGATTTTGGATGAGCAGTTCTTC
V: TRBV7-2; length: 14; D: TRBD2; size: NA; J: TRBJ2-7; CDR3: CASSGGVMAYEQYF; DNA: TGTGCCAGCAGCGGGGGGGTAATGGCCTACGAGCAGTACTTC
V: TRBV20-1; length: 16; D: NA; size: many; J: TRBJ2-3; CDR3: CSADVSGSQSTDTQYF; DNA: TGCAGTGCTGACGTGAGCGGGTCCCAAAGCACAGATACGCAGTATTTT
V: TRBV11-3; length: 15; D: NA; size: NA; J: TRBJ2-4; CDR3: CASSSGVNAKNIQYF; DNA: TGTGCCAGCAGTTCAGGGGTGAATGCCAAAAACATTCAGTACTTC
V: TRBV7-9; length: 14; D: NA; size: many; J: TRBJ2-1; CDR3: CASSPLEKYNEQFF; DNA: TGTGCCAGCAGCCCACTAGAGAAGTACAATGAGCAGTTCTTC
V: TRBV7-6; length: 15; D: NA; size: many; J: TRBJ2-3; CDR3: CASSRGQSLTDTQYF; DNA: TGTGCCAGCAGCCGAGGACAGTCCCTTACAGATACGCAGTATTTT
V: TRBV27; length: 13; D: NA; size: many; J: TRBJ2-5; CDR3: CASSWRQKETQYF; DNA: TGTGCCAGCAGTTGGAGGCAGAAAGAGACCCAGTACTTC
V: TRBV3-1; length: 15; D: TRBD1; size: NA; J: TRBJ2-7; CDR3: CASSQRDRGTYEQYF; DNA: TGTGCCAGCAGCCAGAGGGACAGGGGGACCTACGAGCAGTACTTC
V: TRBV29-1; length: 13; D: NA; size: few; J: TRBJ2-3; CDR3: CSVSGTVTDTQYF; DNA: TGCAGCGTTTCTGGAACGGTCACAGATACGCAGTATTTT
V: TRBV30; length: 13; D: NA; size: few; J: TRBJ1-5; CDR3: CAWSVWGSQPQHF; DNA: TGTGCCTGGAGTGTTTGGGGTTCTCAGCCCCAGCATTTT
V: TRBV7-9; length: 19; D: TRBD2; size: many; J: TRBJ2-1; CDR3: CASSLATLASGNPYNEQFF; DNA: TGTGCCAGCAGCTTAGCAACGTTGGCTAGCGGGAATCCCTACAATGAGCAGTTCTTC
V: TRBV19; length: 19; D: NA; size: NA; J: TRBJ2-6; CDR3: CASSIESGTGSPGANVLTF; DNA: TGTGCCAGTAGTATAGAATCCGGGACCGGGAGCCCTGGGGCCAACGTCCTGACTTTC
V: TRBV11-2; length: 15; D: TRBD2; size: NA; J: TRBJ2-1; CDR3: CASSYKTLAGNEQFF; DNA: TGTGCCAGCAGCTACAAGACCCTAGCGGGCAATGAGCAGTTCTTC
V: TRBV7-6; length: 15; D: NA; size: few; J: TRBJ1-1; CDR3: CASSLGRAANAEAFF; DNA: TGTGCCAGCAGCTTAGGCCGCGCCGCAAACGCTGAAGCTTTCTTT
V: TRBV6-5; length: 13; D: NA; size: few; J: TRBJ1-5; CDR3: CASGGFDNQPQHF; DNA: TGTGCCAGCGGGGGTTTTGACAATCAGCCCCAGCATTTT
V: TRBV11-3; length: 12; D: NA; size: few; J: TRBJ2-5; CDR3: CASSLDEGSQYF; DNA: TGTGCCAGCAGCTTAGATGAGGGGTCCCAGTACTTC
V: TRBV11-2; length: 12; D: NA; size: few; J: TRBJ2-1; CDR3: CASSQRGYEQFF; DNA: TGTGCCAGCAGCCAGAGGGGGTATGAGCAGTTCTTC
V: TRBV5-4; length: 15; D: NA; size: many; J: TRBJ1-6; CDR3: CASSLGGDSNSPLHF; DNA: TGTGCCAGCAGCTTGGGTGGAGACAGCAATTCACCCCTCCACTTT
V: TRBV19; length: 13; D: NA; size: many; J: TRBJ2-3; CDR3: CASRTPGADTQYF; DNA: TGTGCCAGTAGGACCCCCGGCGCAGATACGCAGTATTTT
V: TRBV7-2; length: 19; D: TRBD2; size: many; J: TRBJ2-3; CDR3: CASSLVVGLAGGSTDTQYF; DNA: TGTGCCAGCAGCTTAGTAGTGGGGCTAGCGGGAGGGAGCACAGATACGCAGTATTTT
V: TRBV18; length: 14; D: NA; size: few; J: TRBJ2-5; CDR3: CASSPGQKQETQYF; DNA: TGTGCCAGCTCACCAGGACAGAAGCAAGAGACCCAGTACTTC
V: TRBV4-3; length: 15; D: TRBD1; size: many; J: TRBJ2-7; CDR3: CASSQGTEYSYEQYF; DNA: TGCGCCAGCAGCCAGGGGACAGAATACTCCTACGAGCAGTACTTC
V: TRBV7-9; length: 13; D: TRBD1; size: few; J: TRBJ1-2; CDR3: CASSPGQSYGYTF; DNA: TGTGCCAGCAGCCCGGGACAGAGCTATGGCTACACCTTC
V: TRBV7-2; length: 17; D: TRBD2; size: many; J: TRBJ2-2; CDR3: CASSLAGAGGYTGELFF; DNA: TGTGCCAGCAGCTTAGCGGGCGCGGGAGGATACACCGGGGAGCTGTTTTTT
V: TRBV4-2; length: 16; D: TRBD2; size: many; J: TRBJ2-5; CDR3: CASSQDKREGGETQYF; DNA: TGTGCCAGCAGCCAAGATAAGCGGGAGGGGGGAGAGACCCAGTACTTC
V: TRBV7-3; length: 16; D: TRBD2; size: NA; J: TRBJ2-1; CDR3: CASSLTSGTWYNEQFF; DNA: TGTGCCAGCAGCTTGACTAGCGGGACATGGTACAATGAGCAGTTCTTC
V: TRBV11-3; length: 15; D: NA; size: many; J: TRBJ1-6; CDR3: CASSLDGQGNSPLHF; DNA: TGTGCCAGCAGCTTAGATGGCCAGGGGAATTCACCCCTCCACTTT
V: TRBV10-3; length: 14; D: NA; size: many; J: TRBJ2-1; CDR3: CAISESILGNEQFF; DNA: TGTGCCATCAGTGAGTCCATTTTGGGTAATGAGCAGTTCTTC
V: TRBV5-4; length: 15; D: TRBD2; size: few; J: TRBJ2-2; CDR3: CASSLGTSSSGELFF; DNA: TGTGCCAGCAGCTTGGGGACTAGCTCGTCTGGGGAGCTGTTTTTT
V: TRBV7-8; length: 14; D: NA; size: few; J: TRBJ1-6; CDR3: CASSLVGTNSPLHF; DNA: TGTGCCAGCAGCTTGGTCGGGACTAATTCACCCCTCCACTTT
V: TRBV28; length: 13; D: NA; size: NA; J: TRBJ1-4; CDR3: CASMQGNNEKLFF; DNA: TGTGCCAGCATGCAGGGGAATAATGAAAAACTGTTTTTT
V: TRBV3-1; length: 15; D: NA; size: medium-sized; J: TRBJ1-2; CDR3: CASSRGGAGGYGYTF; DNA: TGTGCCAGCAGCCGCGGCGGGGCCGGGGGCTATGGCTACACCTTC
V: TRBV7-3; length: 15; D: TRBD2; size: many; J: TRBJ2-1; CDR3: CASSLSSGGYNEQFF; DNA: TGTGCCAGCAGCTTATCCAGCGGGGGATACAATGAGCAGTTCTTC
V: TRBV6-5; length: 15; D: NA; size: few; J: TRBJ2-7; CDR3: CASSSGIADSYEQYF; DNA: TGTGCCAGCAGTTCGGGGATAGCGGACTCCTACGAGCAGTACTTC
V: TRBV4-3; length: 16; D: TRBD1; size: NA; J: TRBJ2-3; CDR3: CASSQDGRGMGDTQYF; DNA: TGCGCCAGCAGCCAAGATGGCAGGGGGATGGGAGATACGCAGTATTTT
V: TRBV7-2; length: 14; D: TRBD2; size: many; J: TRBJ2-5; CDR3: CASSFGRSQETQYF; DNA: TGTGCCAGCAGCTTCGGGAGGAGCCAAGAGACCCAGTACTTC
V: TRBV15; length: 14; D: NA; size: NA; J: TRBJ2-3; CDR3: CATSKQRGTDTQYF; DNA: TGTGCCACCAGCAAACAGCGGGGCACAGATACGCAGTATTTT
V: TRBV13; length: 16; D: NA; size: few; J: TRBJ1-3; CDR3: CASSLFGGAEGNTIYF; DNA: TGTGCCAGCAGCTTATTTGGGGGCGCGGAGGGAAACACCATATATTTT
V: TRBV6-5; length: 14; D: TRBD2; size: few; J: TRBJ2-5; CDR3: CASWQREGPETQYF; DNA: TGTGCCAGCTGGCAGCGGGAGGGCCCCGAGACCCAGTACTTC
V: TRBV7-9; length: 16; D: TRBD2; size: many; J: TRBJ2-2; CDR3: CASRHGLAGVTGELFF; DNA: TGTGCCAGCAGGCACGGACTAGCGGGAGTCACCGGGGAGCTGTTTTTT
V: TRBV7-9; length: 12; D: NA; size: NA; J: TRBJ2-1; CDR3: CASSLPSNEQFF; DNA: TGTGCCAGCAGCTTACCCAGCAATGAGCAGTTCTTC
V: TRBV29-1; length: 15; D: TRBD2; size: few; J: TRBJ2-1; CDR3: CSVDALAGVQNEQFF; DNA: TGCAGCGTTGATGCACTAGCGGGAGTTCAGAATGAGCAGTTCTTC
V: TRBV11-3; length: 12; D: NA; size: NA; J: TRBJ1-1; CDR3: CASTSGRIEAFF; DNA: TGTGCCAGCACTTCCGGACGGATTGAAGCTTTCTTT
V: TRBV24-1; length: 16; D: TRBD1; size: many; J: TRBJ2-7; CDR3: CATSDAGTGRNHEQYF; DNA: TGTGCCACCAGTGATGCCGGGACAGGGAGGAACCACGAGCAGTACTTC
V: TRBV7-8; length: 16; D: TRBD2; size: many; J: TRBJ2-1; CDR3: CASRPRLAGVNNEQFF; DNA: TGTGCCAGCAGACCGAGACTAGCGGGAGTGAACAATGAGCAGTTCTTC
V: TRBV6-6; length: 14; D: TRBD2; size: many; J: TRBJ2-5; CDR3: CARRTSGTQETQYF; DNA: TGTGCCCGCCGGACTAGCGGAACCCAAGAGACCCAGTACTTC
V: TRBV6-6; length: 14; D: TRBD2; size: few; J: TRBJ2-1; CDR3: CATTGGSSYNEQFF; DNA: TGTGCCACCACTGGCGGGAGCTCCTACAATGAGCAGTTCTTC
V: TRBV9; length: 15; D: NA; size: many; J: TRBJ2-3; CDR3: CASSVEGFSTDTQYF; DNA: TGTGCCAGCAGCGTAGAAGGGTTTAGCACAGATACGCAGTATTTT
V: TRBV7-6; length: 14; D: NA; size: NA; J: TRBJ2-7; CDR3: CASSLDGLVYEQYF; DNA: TGTGCCAGCAGCTTAGATGGGTTAGTCTACGAGCAGTACTTC